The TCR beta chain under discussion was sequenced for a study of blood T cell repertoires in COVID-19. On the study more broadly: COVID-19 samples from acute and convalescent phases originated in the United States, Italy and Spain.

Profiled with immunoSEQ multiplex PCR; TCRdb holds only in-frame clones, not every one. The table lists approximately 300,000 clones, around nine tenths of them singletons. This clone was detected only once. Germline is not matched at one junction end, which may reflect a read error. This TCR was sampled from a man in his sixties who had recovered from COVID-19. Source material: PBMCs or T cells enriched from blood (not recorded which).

CDR3 DNA: TGTGCCAGCAGTCACGGGGGGAAGGTCGAGGTTTTT. Encoded protein: CASSHGGKVEVF. The J gene is TRBJ2-2, the V gene TRBV6-5; TRBD2 matches at 7 bases. Germline V CDR1 and CDR2: MNHEY, SVGAGI. CDR3 length: 12 residues.